This T cell receptor beta chain appears in the sequencing data of a study of blood T cell repertoires in COVID-19. The CDR3 length is 13 residues. In germline, CDR1 is SGHVS, CDR2 FNYEAQ. V shed 3 bases and J shed 0 bases, with 6 bases lying between them. TCRdb's copy holds only in-frame clones and misses some; the assay was immunoSEQ multiplex PCR. The table records more than 350,000 clones, over 75% of them present only once. The sequenced sample was PBMCs or T cells enriched from blood (not recorded which). The clonotype comes from a man aged 18 to 29 who had recovered from COVID-19. The chain joins TRBV7-6 to TRBJ2-7, with D unclear. In nucleotides, the CDR3 is TGTGCCAGCAGCTTGAGTCACTCCTACGAGCAGTACTTC. It translates to CASSLSHSYEQYF.